The rows below give T cell receptor beta chains drawn from one sample of a study of T cell responses to AZD1222 COVID-19 vaccine. The assay was immunoSEQ multiplex PCR, and TCRdb's table has in-frame clones only and misses some. The table lists tens of thousands of clones, about 88% of them singletons. Sequences were derived from peripheral blood, sampled on day 0 of AZD1222 vaccination. The receptors were gathered from an adult in good health. Both conserved end residues are part of each CDR3. The order of the fields is clone size, V gene, CDR3 protein. Not all rows give a size; the values are once, few, many and, for expanded clones, a class.

size: NA; V: TRBV25-1; CDR3: CASSEGGTVPTEAFF
size: few; V: TRBV28; CDR3: CASSSSTTGELFF
size: NA; V: TRBV19; CDR3: CASTGTGVQPQHF
size: NA; V: TRBV28; CDR3: CASSTGGIEKLFF
size: NA; V: TRBV18; CDR3: CASSPPRSRTEAFF
size: NA; V: TRBV7-9; CDR3: CASSPRTGYTEAFF
size: once; V: TRBV20-1; CDR3: CSASSLTVLPQHF
size: NA; V: TRBV6-5; CDR3: CASIPGQGSYEQYF
size: few; V: TRBV7-9; CDR3: CASSFGTGGSSPLHF
size: NA; V: TRBV5-6; CDR3: CASRASGTYNEQFF
size: NA; V: TRBV27; CDR3: CASSLGASGANTGELFF
size: NA; V: TRBV5-1; CDR3: CASSLARTGYDVNTEAFF
size: NA; V: TRBV6-6; CDR3: CASSYVAVTDTQYF
size: NA; V: TRBV7-9; CDR3: CASTSTGELFF
size: NA; V: TRBV10-3; CDR3: CAIREGRGNTGELFF
size: NA; V: TRBV25-1; CDR3: CASSASDRWTEAFF
size: NA; V: TRBV18; CDR3: CASSPPAGDKAFF
size: NA; V: TRBV6-5; CDR3: CASGTGGHTIYF
size: NA; V: TRBV5-1; CDR3: CASSLVYQGTEAFF
size: medium-sized; V: TRBV10-3; CDR3: CAIAATKGAYEQYF
size: NA; V: TRBV24-1; CDR3: CATSDRTRDETQYF
size: many; V: TRBV14; CDR3: CASSQVNSNYGYTF
size: NA; V: TRBV10-3; CDR3: CAISGEGGSYEQYF
size: NA; V: TRBV6-5; CDR3: CASSYSWGSGNTIYF
size: once; V: TRBV19; CDR3: CASAGTGEGQPQHF
size: NA; V: TRBV18; CDR3: CASSPATLGGNTIYF
size: NA; V: TRBV7-5; CDR3: CARSLGVTIYF
size: NA; V: TRBV19; CDR3: CASSIGYNSPLHF
size: NA; V: TRBV28; CDR3: CASSIMSPSYADSPLHF
size: NA; V: TRBV7-6; CDR3: CASSPRLGGITGELFF
size: NA; V: TRBV24-1; CDR3: CATSEEGQGNEQFF
size: NA; V: TRBV6-1; CDR3: CASSDGTHWRTEAFF
size: NA; V: TRBV24-1; CDR3: CATSDPSTGYGYTF
size: NA; V: TRBV7-8; CDR3: CASSLERRPNTEAFF
size: NA; V: TRBV4-1; CDR3: CASSQDGGTGYTF
size: NA; V: TRBV12-3/TRBV12-4; CDR3: CASTSWGNEQFF
size: NA; V: TRBV24-1; CDR3: CATSDSRGAYGYTF
size: NA; V: TRBV2; CDR3: CASSKLAGAKAYNEQFF
size: NA; V: TRBV14; CDR3: CASGSTGDPTDTQYF
size: NA; V: TRBV19; CDR3: CASSIGLSTYTGELFF